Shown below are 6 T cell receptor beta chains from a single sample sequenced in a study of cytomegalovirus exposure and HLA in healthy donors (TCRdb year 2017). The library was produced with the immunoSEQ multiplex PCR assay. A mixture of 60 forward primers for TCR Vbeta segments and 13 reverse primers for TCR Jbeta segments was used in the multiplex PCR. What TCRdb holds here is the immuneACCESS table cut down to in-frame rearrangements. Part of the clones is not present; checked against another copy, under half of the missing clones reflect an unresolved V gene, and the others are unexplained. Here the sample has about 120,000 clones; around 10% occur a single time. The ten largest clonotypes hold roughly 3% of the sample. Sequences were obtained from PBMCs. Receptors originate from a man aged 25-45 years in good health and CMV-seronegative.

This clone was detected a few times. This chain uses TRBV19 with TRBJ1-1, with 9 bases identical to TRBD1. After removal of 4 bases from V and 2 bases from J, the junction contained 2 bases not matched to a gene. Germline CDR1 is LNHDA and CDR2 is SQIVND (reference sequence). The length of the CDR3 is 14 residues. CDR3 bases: TGTGCCAGTAGTAGGACAGGGGATAACACTGAAGCTTTCTTT. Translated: CASSRTGDNTEAFF.

The chain's CDR3 is CASSSYRAGYTF. The CDR3 coding sequence is TGTGCCAGCAGTTCGTACAGGGCTGGCTACACCTTC. The rearrangement links TRBV27 to TRBJ1-2; TRBD1 is a possible D gene (6 bases). The germline V gene has CDR1 MNHEY and CDR2 SMNVEV (reference sequence). Deletions cut 4 bases from V and 7 bases from J, with 10 bases between. This CDR3 region has 12 residues.

The CDR3 DNA follows: TGTGCTAGTGGTTCCGGGGGTTACGAGCAGTACTTC. Residues: CASGSGGYEQYF. The V and J genes are TRBV12-5 and TRBJ2-7; tentative D call: TRBD2 (6 bases). Trimming removed 4 bases from V and 4 bases from J, with 8 bases in between. The CDR3 runs 12 residues. CDR1 is LGHNT and CDR2 is FRNRAP in the germline V gene.

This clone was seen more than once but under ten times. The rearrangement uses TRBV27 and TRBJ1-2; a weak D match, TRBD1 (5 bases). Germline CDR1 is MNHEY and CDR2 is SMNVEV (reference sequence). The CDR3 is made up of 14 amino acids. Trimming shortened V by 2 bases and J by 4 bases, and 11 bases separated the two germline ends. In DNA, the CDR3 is TGTGCCAGCAGTTTAAGGGGATCCCCCTATGGCTACACCTTC. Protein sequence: CASSLRGSPYGYTF.

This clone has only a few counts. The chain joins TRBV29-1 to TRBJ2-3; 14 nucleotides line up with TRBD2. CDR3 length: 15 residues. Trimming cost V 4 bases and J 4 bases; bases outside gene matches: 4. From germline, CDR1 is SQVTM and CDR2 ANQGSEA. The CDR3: CSVGGTSGRADTQYF. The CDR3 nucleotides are TGCAGCGTTGGGGGGACTAGCGGGAGAGCAGATACGCAGTATTTT.

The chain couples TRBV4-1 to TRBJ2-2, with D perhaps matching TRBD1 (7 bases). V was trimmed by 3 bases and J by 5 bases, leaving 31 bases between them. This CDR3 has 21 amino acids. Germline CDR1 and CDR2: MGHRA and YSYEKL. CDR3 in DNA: TGCGCCAGCAGCCAGGGACGCCTAGGGACAGCTCTCCCTGGGAGGACCGGGGAGCTGTTTTTT. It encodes CASSQGRLGTALPGRTGELFF.